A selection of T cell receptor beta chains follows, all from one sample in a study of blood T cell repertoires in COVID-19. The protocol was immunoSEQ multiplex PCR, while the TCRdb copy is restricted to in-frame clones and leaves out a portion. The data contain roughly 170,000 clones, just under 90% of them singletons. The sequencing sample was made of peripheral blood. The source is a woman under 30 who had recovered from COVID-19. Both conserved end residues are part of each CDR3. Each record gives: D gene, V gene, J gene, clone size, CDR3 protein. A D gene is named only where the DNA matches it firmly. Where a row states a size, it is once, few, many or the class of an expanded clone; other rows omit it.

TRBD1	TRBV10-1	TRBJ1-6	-	CASSAGTGSSYNSPLHF
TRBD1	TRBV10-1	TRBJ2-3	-	CASSESDRATDTQYF
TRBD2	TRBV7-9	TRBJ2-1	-	CASSLASGSRNEQFF
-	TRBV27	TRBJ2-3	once	CASISGSSPTDTQYF
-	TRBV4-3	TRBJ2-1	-	CASTTQEGAYNEQFF
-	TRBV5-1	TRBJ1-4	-	CASSLSGLGSEKLFF
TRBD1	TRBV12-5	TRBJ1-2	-	CASGPDRARGYGYTF
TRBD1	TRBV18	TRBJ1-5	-	CASSPQGASNQPQHF
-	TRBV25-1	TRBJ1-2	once	CASSEWAALGYTF
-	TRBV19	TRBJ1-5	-	CASSSFRRPQHF
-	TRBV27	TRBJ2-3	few	CASSLSLPGLRSTDTQYF
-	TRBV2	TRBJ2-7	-	CASSEALRGYRYYEQYF
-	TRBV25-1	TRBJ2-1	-	CASSDSPLAHNEQFF
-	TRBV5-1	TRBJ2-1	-	CASSLAAGNEQFF
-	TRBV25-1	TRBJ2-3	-	CASSGFGGHTQYF
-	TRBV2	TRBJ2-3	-	CASGFLGGPSTDTQYF
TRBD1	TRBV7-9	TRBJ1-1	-	CASSLGDSKYTEAFF
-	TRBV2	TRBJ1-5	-	CASTGDNQPQHF
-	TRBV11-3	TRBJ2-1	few	CASSLGSPSNEQFF
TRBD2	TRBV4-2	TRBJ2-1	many	CASSQDGLAGRHEQFF
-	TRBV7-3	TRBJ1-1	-	CASSLSREETVGAFF
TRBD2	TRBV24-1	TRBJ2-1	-	CATSDRPGLAGSFGFEQFF
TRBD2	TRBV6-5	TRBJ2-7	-	CASSYRAGGSYEQYF
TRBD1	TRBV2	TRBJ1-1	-	CASSEDRGLTEAFF
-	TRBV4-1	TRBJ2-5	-	CASSQAVAWGHETQYF
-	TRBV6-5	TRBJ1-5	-	CASSYSSSNQPQHF
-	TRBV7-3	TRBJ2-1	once	CASSLTSDNEQFF
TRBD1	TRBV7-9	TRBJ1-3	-	CASSPRQGEGTHSGNTIYF
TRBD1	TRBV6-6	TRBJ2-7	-	CASSGQEHYEQYF
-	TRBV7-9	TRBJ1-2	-	CASSPSGGAGYTF
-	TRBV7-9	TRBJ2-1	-	CASSGGYNEQFF
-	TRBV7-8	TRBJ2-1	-	CASSSRGSSGEQFF
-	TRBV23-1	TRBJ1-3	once	CASSQSGQQSSGNTIYF
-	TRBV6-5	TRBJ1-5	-	CASRLTAGVNQPQHF
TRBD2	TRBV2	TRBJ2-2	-	CASSEDVGGIGELFF
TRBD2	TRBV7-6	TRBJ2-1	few	CASSLGWGGAYNEQFF
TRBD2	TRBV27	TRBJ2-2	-	CASSHSGRNTGELFF
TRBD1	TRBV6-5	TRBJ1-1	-	CASSYWDRGPTEAFF
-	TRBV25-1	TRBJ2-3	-	CASRGPGDTQYF
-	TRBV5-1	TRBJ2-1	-	CASSLHGGFENNEQFF
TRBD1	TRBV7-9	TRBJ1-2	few	CASSSRQGLFYGYTF
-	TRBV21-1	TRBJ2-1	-	CASSAFRGPSYNEQFF
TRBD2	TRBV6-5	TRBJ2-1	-	CASSYSGSNNNEQFF
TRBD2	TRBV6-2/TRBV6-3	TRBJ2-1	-	CASSDRTSGDHEQFF
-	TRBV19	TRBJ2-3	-	CASRRQSGLGTDTQYF
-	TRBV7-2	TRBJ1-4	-	CASSLQGTEKLFF
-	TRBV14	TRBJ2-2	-	CASSQVRSAATGELFF
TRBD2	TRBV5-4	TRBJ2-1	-	CASSPHTPKGTSGSYNEQFF
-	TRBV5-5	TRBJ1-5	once	CASSPHWGGDQPQHF
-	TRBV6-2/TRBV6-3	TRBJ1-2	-	CASSTANYGYTF
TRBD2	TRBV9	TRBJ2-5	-	CASSAGLAGANQETQYF
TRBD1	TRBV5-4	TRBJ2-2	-	CASIQGDGNTGELFF
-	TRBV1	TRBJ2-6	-	CTSSLRDSSRGANVLTF
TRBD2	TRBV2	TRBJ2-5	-	CASQGGLAGGQETQYF
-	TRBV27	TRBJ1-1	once	CASSLLGGQMNTEAFF